Shown below are 23 T cell receptor beta chains from a single sample sequenced in a study of siplizumab effects on memory and regulatory T cells. The assay was immunoSEQ multiplex PCR, and TCRdb's table has in-frame clones only and misses some. The sample lists tens of thousands of clones, roughly 90% seen once, with under 0.35% in the top ten. The material sequenced was naive CD8+ T cells sorted from blood. The source is a human donor in good health.

CDR3 protein: CASSTRDSYSNQPQHF. As DNA, the CDR3 is TGTGCCAGTAGTACCCGGGACAGCTATAGCAATCAGCCCCAGCATTTT. The chain combines TRBV19 with TRBJ1-5, with 7 bases lining up with TRBD1. The CDR3 is made up of 16 amino acids. V shed 4 bases, J shed 0 bases, and the junction held 6 bases outside the gene matches. Looked up from germline, CDR1 is LNHDA and CDR2 is SQIVND (reference sequence).

The chain carries TRBV7-6 and TRBJ2-5, with D tentatively TRBD2 (5 bases). Between the trimmed V and J ends, which lost 3 bases and 5 bases, there was a span of 16 bases. The CDR3 consists of 15 residues. Per the germline V gene, CDR1 is SGHVS and CDR2 is FNYEAQ. This CDR3 is CASSLELRRGETQYF. Written as DNA, the CDR3 is TGTGCCAGCAGCTTGGAACTCCGACGAGGGGAGACCCAGTACTTC.

The chain recombines TRBV5-1 with TRBJ2-3; D not resolved. The CDR3 runs 15 residues. The germline CDR1 and CDR2 sequences are SGHRS and YFSETQ. The germline V and J ends were trimmed by 4 bases and 0 bases, with 12 bases remaining between them. For the CDR3, the DNA is TGCGCCAGCAGCCTAACCCCAGCTAGCACAGATACGCAGTATTTT. This sequence encodes CASSLTPASTDTQYF.

The chain recombines TRBV7-9 with TRBJ2-1; D not certain. Per the germline V gene, CDR1 is SEHNR and CDR2 is FQNEAQ (reference sequence). Trimming took off 2 bases at V and 2 bases at J, with 4 bases between the two ends. The length of the CDR3 is 13 residues. The CDR3 protein is CASSLTPYNEQFF. CDR3 coding DNA: TGTGCCAGCAGCTTAACCCCCTACAATGAGCAGTTCTTC.

The J gene is TRBJ1-1, the V gene TRBV12-5, with D unclear. The CDR3 extends over 13 amino acids. The V end lost 2 bases, the J end lost 1 base, and 5 bases lay between the germline ends. Germline-derived CDR1 and CDR2 are LGHNT and FRNRAP. The CDR3 is CASGLWENTEAFF. CDR3 coding DNA: TGTGCTAGTGGTTTGTGGGAGAACACTGAAGCTTTCTTT.

This chain joins TRBV7-9 and TRBJ1-4, with 9 bases that match TRBD1. The CDR3 has 14 residues. The germline CDR1 and CDR2 sequences are SEHNR and FQNEAQ (reference sequence). V lost 4 bases and J lost 6; bases outside the gene matches: 3. Here the CDR3 reads CASSSRQGDEKLFF. CDR3 bases: TGTGCCAGCAGCTCCCGACAGGGGGATGAAAAACTGTTTTTT.

The CDR3 here is CASSFYSDYSTDTQYF. The CDR3, as DNA: TGTGCCAGCAGCTTCTACAGCGACTACAGCACAGATACGCAGTATTTT. This chain links TRBV7-2 with TRBJ2-3, with D tentatively TRBD2 (5 bases). V was cut by 3 bases and J by 0 bases, with 13 bases left in between. CDR1 and CDR2 (germline): SGHTA, FQGNSA. The CDR3 consists of 16 residues.

This sequence joins TRBV7-9 and TRBJ2-5; 11 bases agree with TRBD2. The CDR3 loop spans 16 amino acids. With 2 bases clipped from V and 2 bases from J, the junction kept 4 bases outside the gene matches. Germline CDR1 and CDR2: SEHNR and FQNEAQ (reference sequence). The CDR3 here is CASSLLAGGPQETQYF. CDR3 in DNA: TGTGCCAGCAGCTTACTAGCGGGAGGCCCACAAGAGACCCAGTACTTC.

The J gene is TRBJ2-1, the V gene TRBV4-1; D remains ambiguous. The CDR3 is 11 residues long. Per germline, CDR1 MGHRA and CDR2 YSYEKL. V dropped 3 bases and J dropped 7 bases, with 4 bases sitting between them. The CDR3 sequence is CASSQVNEQFF. CDR3 in DNA: TGCGCCAGCAGCCAGGTTAATGAGCAGTTCTTC.

The chain links TRBV21-1 to TRBJ2-3; the table gives TRBD2 as D, unverified against the DNA. TRBV21-1 is shown as a pseudogene. This CDR3 contains 17 residues. Here the CDR3 reads CASSKEGGGGHGDTQYF. In nucleotides, the CDR3 is TGTGCCAGCAGCAAAGAGGGAGGCGGGGGTCATGGAGATACGCAGTATTTT.

The chain employs TRBV5-8 and TRBJ2-3, with 7 bases lining up with TRBD2. J gave up 3 bases and V 2 bases, and 12 bases lay outside the gene matches. The CDR3 spans 17 residues. Germline CDR1 SGHTS, CDR2 YDEGEE. The CDR3 DNA reads as TGTGCCAGCAGCTTAACCGTCAGCGGGACGGGGACAGATACGCAGTATTTT. Protein: CASSLTVSGTGTDTQYF.

The chain links TRBV6-5 to TRBJ1-1, with TRBD1 matching 7 bases. Germline assignment: CDR1 MNHEY and CDR2 SVGAGI. V shed 4 bases, J shed 6 bases, and the junction held 5 bases outside the gene matches. CDR3 length equals 13 residues. The CDR3 spells CASSLGGQSEAFF. The CDR3 region has the DNA TGTGCCAGCAGTTTAGGGGGACAGTCTGAAGCTTTCTTT.

The genes are TRBV6-5 and TRBJ2-7, with D perhaps given as TRBD1 or TRBD2 (5 bases each). Germline V CDR1 and CDR2: MNHEY, SVGAGI. The V gene lost 0 bases and the J gene lost 3 bases, with 9 bases spanning the gap. CDR3 size: 14 residues. CDR3 sequence reads: CASSYSGTDYEQYF. CDR3 coding DNA: TGTGCCAGCAGTTACTCTGGGACGGACTACGAGCAGTACTTC.

This rearrangement joins TRBV6-1 to TRBJ1-1; D gene ambiguous. V was cut by 1 base and J by 1 base, with 7 bases left in between. Germline V lookup: CDR1 MNHNS, CDR2 SASEGT. The CDR3 runs to 14 residues. CDR3 in amino acids: CASSEDRGNTEAFF. CDR3 bases: TGTGCCAGCAGTGAAGATCGGGGGAACACTGAAGCTTTCTTT.

The chain carries TRBV11-3 and TRBJ1-1, with D possibly being TRBD1 (5 bases). V was cut by 1 base and J by 9 bases, with 12 bases left in between. The germline V gene encodes CDR1 SGHNT and CDR2 YENEEA. The CDR3 covers 13 residues. The CDR3 sequence is CASSLGGMVKAFF. In DNA, the CDR3 is TGTGCCAGCAGCTTAGGGGGGATGGTGAAAGCTTTCTTT.

The chain joins TRBV6-6 to TRBJ1-2; D unresolved. Germline-derived CDR1 and CDR2 are MNHNY and SVGAGI (reference sequence). The CDR3 has 13 amino acids. V was shortened by 0 bases and J by 4 bases, with 6 bases between the two germline ends. For the CDR3, the DNA is TGTGCCAGCAGTTACTCAGGATCCTATGGCTACACCTTC. Translation: CASSYSGSYGYTF.

The chain uses TRBV4-1 and TRBJ2-2, with no clear D. This CDR3 is built from 14 residues. Trimming removed 3 bases at V and 2 bases at J, with 7 bases between. Looked up from germline, CDR1 is MGHRA and CDR2 is YSYEKL. The CDR3 spells CASSHAYNTGELFF. As DNA, the CDR3 is TGCGCCAGCAGCCATGCATACAACACCGGGGAGCTGTTTTTT.

This chain links TRBV6-1 with TRBJ2-7, with D possibly being TRBD1 (7 bases). Germline CDR1 reads MNHNS; CDR2 reads SASEGT. The CDR3 runs 14 residues. Trimming stripped 6 bases from V and 2 bases from J, with 14 bases between. The DNA of the CDR3 is TGTGCCAGCAGCGCCCGGGGGACAGCCTACGAGCAGTACTTC. It translates to CASSARGTAYEQYF.

The chain links TRBV29-1 to TRBJ2-7; 9 positions match TRBD1. Unmatched junction bases numbered 12, after V lost 1 base and J lost 5 bases. This CDR3 region has 16 residues. CDR1 and CDR2 (germline): SQVTM, ANQGSEA. The chain's CDR3 is CSVEGEGTGFINEQYF. The CDR3 nucleotides read TGCAGCGTTGAAGGCGAAGGGACAGGGTTCATCAACGAGCAGTACTTC.

The gene calls are TRBV29-1 and TRBJ1-2; a possible D gene is TRBD1 (6 bases). Germline V gives CDR1 SQVTM, CDR2 ANQGSEA. This CDR3 region has 14 residues. Trimming shortened V by 0 bases and J by 7 bases, and 15 bases separated the two germline ends. As DNA, the CDR3 is TGCAGCGTTGAAGACCCGACAGGCGCTGTTGGCTACACCTTC. It translates to CSVEDPTGAVGYTF.

The chain joins TRBV7-8 to TRBJ1-1, with 7 bases fitting TRBD1. CDR3 length: 14 residues. Germline V gene data show CDR1 as SGHVS and CDR2 as FQNEAQ. With 7 bases clipped from V and 2 bases from J, the junction kept 7 bases outside the gene matches. CDR3 sequence: CASTTGVINTEAFF. DNA for the CDR3: TGTGCCAGCACCACAGGGGTCATAAACACTGAAGCTTTCTTT. Supplemented by reference TRBV7-8 and TRBJ1-1, the full variable domain reads GAGVSQSPRYKVAKRGQDVALRCDPISGHVSLFWYQQALGQGPEFLTYFQNEAQLDKSGLPSDRFFAERPEGSVSTLKIQRTQQEDSAVYLCASTTGVINTEAFFGQGTRLTVV.

With regard to this clone: The sample holds other DNA sequences that translate to the same CDR3. J is TRBJ2-7 and V is TRBV7-8; TRBD1 matches at 9 bases. CDR1 and CDR2 (germline): SGHVS, FQNEAQ. V lost 1 base to trimming and J lost 2 bases; unmatched junction nucleotides: 0. The CDR3 is 14 residues long. CDR3: CASSLGQGAYEQYF. CDR3 nucleotides: TGTGCCAGCAGCTTAGGACAGGGGGCCTACGAGCAGTACTTC.

J is TRBJ2-5 and V is TRBV11-2, with D perhaps matching TRBD1 (5 bases). Germline-derived CDR1 and CDR2 are SGHAT and FQNNGV. Trimming took 5 bases from V and 5 from J, leaving 15 bases between them. This CDR3 has 14 amino acids. CDR3 amino acids: CASSLSGAAETQYF. CDR3 bases: TGTGCCAGCAGCCTTTCTGGGGCCGCGGAGACCCAGTACTTC.